This T cell receptor beta chain emerged from a study of T cell responses to AZD1222 COVID-19 vaccine (dated by TCRdb to about 2021). Looking at the study overall: Because spike-specific TCR depth and breadth did not differ between the two schedules, AZD1222 recipients who got a second dose at roughly 4 weeks were pooled with those who got a second dose at roughly 12 weeks. Trial participants were enrolled by age into 18-55, 56-69 and 70-plus year subgroups, with approximately 150, 30 and 60 TCR-sequenced participants respectively. A total of 230 to 250 trial participants underwent TCR sequencing, of whom some 210 received two doses of AZD1222 and around 26 received two doses of the MenACWY control vaccine. The investigation overall reported the following: In the small 56-69-year group, the increase in depth fell short of significance, most likely because of low power. Participants were mostly white British, with more females than males. The authors suggested clonal diversity may have been underestimated. After two AZD1222 doses, both the breadth and the depth of spike-specific TCRs were significantly higher than at day 0 and than in MenACWY recipients. The vaccine-associated CD4 TCRs covered the entire spike protein, and the dominant responses fell in regions 160-218 and 743-854. Because no samples from the day 14 peak response were available, repertoires could be characterized only after the peak T cell response. Only five to seven AZD1222 recipients were SARS-CoV-2 seropositive at baseline, limiting conclusions about previously exposed vaccinees. Reportedly, close to half of the unique spike-specific TCRs recognized epitopes lying outside the regions that are mutated in the B.1.351 and B.1.1.7 variants.

The CDR3, cysteine through phenylalanine, is 14 amino acids long. Here the CDR3 DNA is all that survives: 42 bases in frame from base 1. Trimming at the junction amounts to 5 bases on V and 7 bases on J, and the germline ends lie 17 bases apart. The germline V gene provides CDR1 SGHTA and CDR2 FQGNSA. Notes on this clone: The target of this receptor is not known. No base quality values were provided; no much bigger clone lies one nucleotide off.

The CDR3 regions of human TCRbeta chains were analyzed by immunosequencing. Under the source paper's analysis protocol: Repertoire TCRs were checked for matches against a reference library of SARS-CoV-2-specific TCRs that had been generated using the MIRA antigen-specificity platform. Breadth meant the fraction of unique TCRs that were SARS-CoV-2-associated, whereas depth meant the fraction of total T cells that were SARS-CoV-2-associated. Using the MIRA data, each spike-specific TCR was assigned both to the spike region to which the TCR was reactive and to a CD4 or CD8 class. Log10-transformed breadth and depth values were compared by one-way ANOVA with Sidak's multiple comparisons tests. Imported from immuneACCESS, the table was reduced by TCRdb to in-frame sequences with V and J called. These copies leave out some clones; in studies compared against another copy, an unresolved V gene accounts for under half, and the cause of the remainder is not known. V and J calls plus clone size are reproduced from that table; the DNA served to infer D and trimming. The sample table holds about 98,000 clones, of which 86% were seen once. The ten largest clones represent approximately 5.1% of the sample.

The label giving this sample's time point can be read as: baseline before first vaccination. Vaccinee samples were obtained from the UK trials COV001 and COV002, which included a single-blind randomized controlled phase 2/3 trial of AZD1222 (ChAdOx1 nCoV-19) in healthy adults. For TCRbeta chain sequencing, PBMC samples were collected from trial participants at day 0 and at day 28 after the second dose. This specimen was peripheral blood, taken on day 0 of AZD1222 vaccination. The receptor's source is an adult in good health. Here the chain combines TRBV7-2 and TRBJ2-5; a weak D assignment points to TRBD2 (6 bases agree). The DNA reads TGTGCCAGCAGCCCGCGGGGTGGAACCGGGACCCAGTACTTC. Its translation is CASSPRGGTGTQYF. Reference TRBV7-2 and TRBJ2-5 genes cover what lies past the CDR3, so the full variable domain is GAGVSQSPSNKVTEKGKDVELRCDPISGHTALYWYRQSLGQGLEFLIYFQGNSAPDKSGLPSDRFSAERTGGSVSTLTIQRTQQEDSAVYLCASSPRGGTGTQYFGPGTRLLVL.